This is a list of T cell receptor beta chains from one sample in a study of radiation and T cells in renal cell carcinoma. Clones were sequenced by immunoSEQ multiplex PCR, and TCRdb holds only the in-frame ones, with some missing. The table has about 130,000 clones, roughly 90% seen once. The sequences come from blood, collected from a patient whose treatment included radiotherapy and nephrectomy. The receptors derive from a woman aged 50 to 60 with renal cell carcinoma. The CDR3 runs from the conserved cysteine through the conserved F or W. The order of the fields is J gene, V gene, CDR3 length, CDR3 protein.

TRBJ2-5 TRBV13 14 CASSLVGIQETQYF
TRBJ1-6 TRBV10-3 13 CAAHRDSRSPLHF
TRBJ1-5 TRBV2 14 CASSRDRVDQPQHF
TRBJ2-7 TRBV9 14 CASSSTTNSYEQYF
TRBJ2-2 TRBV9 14 CASSAGLVTGELFF
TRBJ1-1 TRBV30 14 CAWDLGLPNTEAFF
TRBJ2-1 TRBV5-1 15 CASSLISGTYNEQFF
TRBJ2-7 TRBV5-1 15 CASSPGADSRNEQYF
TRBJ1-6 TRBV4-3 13 CASSQQGGSPLHF
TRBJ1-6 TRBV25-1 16 CASSEYKGGRNSPLHF
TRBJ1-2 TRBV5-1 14 CASSLDGANYGYTF
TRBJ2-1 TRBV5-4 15 CASSLGRGGAYEQFF
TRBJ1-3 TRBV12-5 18 CASGFPGTGGIRGNTIYF
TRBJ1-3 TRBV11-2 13 CASRTGTGNTIYF
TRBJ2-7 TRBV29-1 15 CSYGGTGERAYEQYF
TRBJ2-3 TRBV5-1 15 CASSFPGGGTDTQYF
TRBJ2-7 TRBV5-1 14 CASREGQDGDEQYF
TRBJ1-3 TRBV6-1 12 CASSDLGNTIYF
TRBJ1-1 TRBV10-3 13 CALRDGMNTEAFF
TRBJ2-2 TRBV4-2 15 CASSQDRTNTGELFF
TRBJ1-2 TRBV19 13 CASSTDSPYGYTF
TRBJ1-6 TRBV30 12 CAWTAHVSPLHF
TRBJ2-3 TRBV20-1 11 CSASWGATQYF
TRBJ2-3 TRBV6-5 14 CASRRQGAGDTQYF
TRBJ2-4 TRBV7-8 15 CASSPKGTKGGIQYF
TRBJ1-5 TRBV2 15 CASRDRGRYDQPQHF
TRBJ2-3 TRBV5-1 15 CASSSGSGLADTQYF